One sample yielded the 24 T cell receptor beta chains listed below, sequenced in a study of graft-versus-host responses after intestinal transplantation. TCRdb's copy holds only in-frame clones and misses some; the assay was immunoSEQ multiplex PCR. The sample has approximately 13,000 clones, 93% seen once. The sequencing here drew on PBMCs, taken around 1,000 days after intestinal transplantation. These receptors all stem from a human patient who received an intestinal transplant, so some T cells may come from the graft donor.

This clone was detected once. CDR3 bases: TGCGCCAGCAGCCGGACAGGGGATGTGGGCTACACCTTC. This encodes CASSRTGDVGYTF. V usage is TRBV5-1 and J usage is TRBJ1-2; TRBD1 agrees at 9 bases. Trimming removed 4 bases from V and 8 bases from J; junction bases left unmatched: 6. CDR3 length: 13 residues. Germline-derived CDR1 and CDR2 are SGHRS and YFSETQ.

The chain joins TRBV5-1 to TRBJ1-1; 7 bases align to TRBD1. Germline CDR1 is SGHRS and CDR2 is YFSETQ. V was pared by 3 bases and J by 5 bases, with 4 bases of the junction left unmatched. The CDR3 is 13 residues long. The CDR3: CASSYRGGTEAFF. In DNA, the CDR3 is TGCGCCAGCAGCTACAGGGGAGGGACTGAAGCTTTCTTT. Variable domain in full (rest from reference TRBV5-1 and TRBJ1-1): KAGVTQTPRYLIKTRGQQVTLSCSPISGHRSVSWYQQTPGQGLQFLFEYFSETQRNKGNFPGRFSGRQFSNSRSEMNVSTLELGDSALYLCASSYRGGTEAFFGQGTRLTVV.

V and J are TRBV6-4 and TRBJ2-2, with a possible D match to TRBD2 (6 bases). Trimming pared 4 bases from V and 3 bases from J, leaving 6 bases between. CDR3 length: 13 amino acids. Germline-derived CDR1 and CDR2 are MRHNA and SNTAGT. This CDR3 reads CASSAGDTGELFF. The CDR3 nucleotides are TGTGCCAGCAGTGCGGGGGACACCGGGGAGCTGTTTTTT.

This rearrangement joins TRBV11-2 to TRBJ1-6; TRBD1 might be the D (6 bases). Germline CDR1 and CDR2: SGHAT and FQNNGV. V was trimmed by 1 base and J by 7 bases, leaving 11 bases between them. This CDR3 region has 15 residues. The CDR3 region is CASSLVRTANSPLHF. The CDR3, as DNA: TGTGCCAGCAGCTTAGTAAGGACAGCGAATTCACCCCTCCACTTT.

The chain is built from TRBV9 and TRBJ1-6; D may be TRBD1 (5 bases). Between the trimmed V and J ends, which lost 3 bases and 7 bases, there was a span of 14 bases. This CDR3 comprises 15 residues. Germline CDR1 SGDLS, CDR2 YYNGEE. The CDR3 DNA sequence: TGTGCCAGCAGCGACCCGAGACAGCCCAATTCACCCCTCCACTTT. Residues: CASSDPRQPNSPLHF.

The V call is TRBV5-1, the J call TRBJ1-1; D gene ambiguous. V dropped 5 bases and J dropped 2 bases, with 4 bases sitting between them. Per germline, CDR1 SGHRS and CDR2 YFSETQ. CDR3 length: 11 amino acids. The CDR3 DNA follows: TGCGCCAGCAGAACCAACACTGAAGCTTTCTTT. Its translation is CASRTNTEAFF.

The chain employs TRBV25-1 and TRBJ1-2, with D maybe TRBD1 (5 bases). V lost 5 bases and J lost 4, with 14 bases in between. The CDR3 has 14 amino acids. Germline assignment: CDR1 MGHDK and CDR2 SYGVNS. CDR3 loop: CASSSAGIGYGYTF. The CDR3 nucleotides are TGTGCCAGCAGTTCGGCAGGGATTGGCTATGGCTACACCTTC.

The chain joins TRBV21-1 to TRBJ2-5; the table gives TRBD1 as D, unverified against the DNA. TRBV21-1 counts as a pseudogene. The CDR3 spans 16 residues. Here the CDR3 DNA reads TGTGCCAGCAGCAAAAGACGGACACCGTACCAAGAGACCCAGTACTTC. Translated, it gives CASSKRRTPYQETQYF.

The chain carries TRBV6-6 and TRBJ1-2, with no clear D. Per the germline V gene, CDR1 is MNHNY and CDR2 is SVGAGI (reference sequence). Trimming cost V 4 bases and J 0 bases, with 9 bases left between them. The CDR3 loop spans 14 amino acids. The CDR3 loop reads CASSLARSNYGYTF. The CDR3 coding sequence is TGTGCCAGCAGTTTAGCGAGGTCTAACTATGGCTACACCTTC.

The gene calls are TRBV25-1 and TRBJ1-4; unclear D gene. The CDR3 sequence is 17 residues long. V was pared by 2 bases and J by 0 bases, with 13 bases between. Germline V CDR1 and CDR2: MGHDK, SYGVNS. For the CDR3, the DNA is TGTGCCAGCAGTGAAGGGATCTACCCCACAACTAATGAAAAACTGTTTTTT. Encoded protein: CASSEGIYPTTNEKLFF.

The chain joins TRBV6-6 to TRBJ1-5, with D maybe TRBD1 (5 bases). V lost 1 base and J 7 bases, leaving 8 bases between the germline ends. CDR3 length equals 13 residues. CDR1 and CDR2 from the germline V gene are MNHNY and SVGAGI (reference sequence). The CDR3 protein is CASSYFGGQPQHF. In DNA, the CDR3 is TGTGCCAGCAGTTACTTTGGGGGGCAGCCCCAGCATTTT.

This clone was seen a single time. CDR3 region: CASSYAVNTEAFF. The CDR3 region has the DNA TGTGCCAGCAGTTACGCAGTGAACACTGAAGCTTTCTTT. The chain has TRBV6-6 and TRBJ1-1; D call uncertain. V dropped 2 bases and J dropped 0 bases, with 4 bases sitting between them. Germline loops: CDR1 MNHNY, CDR2 SVGAGI (reference sequence). This CDR3 has 13 residues.

This clone was detected only once. This chain links TRBV6-5 with TRBJ2-7; 10 bases fit TRBD1. The CDR3 has 15 residues. J was trimmed by 6 bases and V by 2 bases; bases with no gene match: 7. Germline CDR1 is MNHEY and CDR2 is SVGAGI. The CDR3 reads CASSYPGQGRTEQYF. The DNA for the CDR3 is TGTGCCAGCAGTTACCCGGGACAGGGGCGGACCGAGCAGTACTTC.

The chain is built from TRBV19 and TRBJ2-1; D may correspond to TRBD1 or TRBD2 (5 bases each). Germline V gives CDR1 LNHDA, CDR2 SQIVND (reference sequence). Trimming took 1 base from V and 9 from J, leaving 7 bases between them. This CDR3 comprises 12 residues. CDR3 coding DNA: TGTGCCAGTAGTATAGGGGACGGTGAGCAGTTCTTC. Protein product: CASSIGDGEQFF.

J is TRBJ1-1 and V is TRBV5-1; D ambiguous. The CDR3 totals 14 residues. Between the trimmed V and J ends, which lost 2 bases and 2 bases, there was a span of 10 bases. Germline CDR1 is SGHRS and CDR2 is YFSETQ. The CDR3: CASSFSPGNTEAFF. In DNA form, the CDR3 reads TGCGCCAGCAGCTTTTCGCCGGGCAACACTGAAGCTTTCTTT.

The chain joins TRBV19 to TRBJ2-5, with a tentative D call TRBD1 (6 bases). The CDR3 covers 15 residues. Germline CDR1 reads LNHDA; CDR2 reads SQIVND (reference sequence). Trimming took off 3 bases at V and 5 bases at J, with 16 bases between the two ends. This chain's CDR3 is CASSILDRSRETQYF. DNA for the CDR3: TGTGCCAGTAGTATCCTAGACAGGAGCCGGGAGACCCAGTACTTC.

J is TRBJ2-1 and V is TRBV5-1; 7 bases are shared with TRBD1. Per germline, CDR1 SGHRS and CDR2 YFSETQ. The CDR3 is made up of 15 amino acids. V shed 3 bases and J 0 bases; nucleotides not matched to a gene: 3. The CDR3 protein is CASSSTGFSYNEQFF. In nucleotides, the CDR3 is TGCGCCAGCAGCTCGACAGGGTTCTCCTACAATGAGCAGTTCTTC.

The chain has TRBV11-3 and TRBJ2-1; D might be TRBD2 (6 bases). The germline gives CDR1 SGHNT, CDR2 YENEEA. Trimming stripped 7 bases from V and 4 bases from J, with 17 bases between. This CDR3 has 15 amino acids. The DNA of the CDR3 is TGTGCCAGCACCCCGCGGGACCTGAGATACAATGAGCAGTTCTTC. It encodes CASTPRDLRYNEQFF.

V gene TRBV10-3 combines with J gene TRBJ1-5, with 7 nucleotides matching TRBD1. V was pared by 0 bases and J by 5 bases, with 4 bases of the junction left unmatched. In germline, CDR1 is ENHRY, CDR2 SYGVKD. The CDR3 contains 15 residues. In DNA, the CDR3 is TGTGCCATCAGTGAGTCCCGAGGGGGCGATCAGCCCCAGCATTTT. Translating gives CAISESRGGDQPQHF.

This clone was recorded once. Here the CDR3 reads CASSAGTGVNPEAFF. DNA of the CDR3: TGCGCCAGCAGCGCCGGGACAGGGGTTAATCCTGAAGCTTTCTTT. The V gene is TRBV5-1, the J gene TRBJ1-1; 10 positions agree with TRBD1. The germline gives CDR1 SGHRS, CDR2 YFSETQ. CDR3 length: 15 residues. J was trimmed by 6 bases and V by 4 bases; bases with no gene match: 9.

The J gene is TRBJ2-7, the V gene TRBV7-9; TRBD1 is a possible D gene (6 bases). This CDR3 is 12 amino acids long. The germline V gene has CDR1 SEHNR and CDR2 FQNEAQ (reference sequence). V was pared by 5 bases and J by 10 bases, with 15 bases between. The CDR3 nucleotides are TGTGCCAGCAGCCTTCTGGGGGCGCGACAGTACTTC. Its protein is CASSLLGARQYF.

This sequence joins TRBV19 and TRBJ2-7; 7 nucleotides align to TRBD1. The V gene's germline CDR1 is LNHDA and CDR2 SQIVND (reference sequence). The length of the CDR3 is 14 residues. V dropped 3 bases and J dropped 2; count of bases not matched to a gene: 4. Here the CDR3 DNA reads TGTGCCAGTAGTATTCCGGGACAGCCCTACGAGCAGTACTTC. Protein product: CASSIPGQPYEQYF.

A remark on this clone: One junction end does not reproduce the germline sequence, and a read error may be involved. The genes are TRBV7-7 and TRBJ2-3, with 12 bases that match TRBD2. Germline V lookup: CDR1 SSHAT, CDR2 FNYEAQ (reference sequence). The CDR3 consists of 15 residues. CDR3 sequence (DNA): TGTGCTAGCAGCTCTGGACTAGCGGGGACAGATACGCAGTATTTT. Its protein is CASSSGLAGTDTQYF.

The sample holds a few counts of this clone. This rearrangement joins TRBV4-2 to TRBJ2-6; no clear D. The CDR3 extends over 15 amino acids. V dropped 0 bases and J dropped 0 bases, with 3 bases sitting between them. The germline CDR1 and CDR2 sequences are LGHNA and YNFKEQ. In DNA form, the CDR3 reads TGTGCCAGCAGCCAAGAGGGCTCTGGGGCCAACGTCCTGACTTTC. This gives the protein CASSQEGSGANVLTF.